The rows below give T cell receptor beta chains drawn from one sample of a study of neoadjuvant anti-PD-1 for oral cavity cancer. TCRdb keeps only in-frame clones here, not all; method: immunoSEQ multiplex PCR. The sample yields about 80,000 clones, 84% seen once. The source material was PBMCs, sampled before nivolumab (anti-PD-1) treatment. The source of these receptors is a person between 40 and 85 years old with oral cavity squamous cell carcinoma. Both conserved end residues are part of each CDR3. D genes are given only for firm matches. Clone size appears in some rows only: once, few, many, or a class for an expanded clone.

size | J | V | D | DNA | CDR3
- | TRBJ2-3 | TRBV4-1 | - | TGCGCCAGCAGCCAAGACCGCGGAGGGCGCGCACTTACAGATACGCAGTATTTT | CASSQDRGGRALTDTQYF
- | TRBJ1-2 | TRBV30 | - | TGTGCCTGGAGTGACTCCCTTCGGGAGGCGTCGAAGGGCTACACCTTC | CAWSDSLREASKGYTF
- | TRBJ1-2 | TRBV6-5 | TRBD1 | TGTGCCAGCAGTACAATCGGACAGGGGGCAGAAGGCTACACCTTC | CASSTIGQGAEGYTF
- | TRBJ1-3 | TRBV9 | - | TGTGCCAGCAGCGTAGAATATATGGTCGCTGGAAACACCATATATTTT | CASSVEYMVAGNTIYF
few | TRBJ1-2 | TRBV6-5 | - | TGTGCCAGCAGTTCCGCCTCTTCTAACTATGGCTACACCTTC | CASSSASSNYGYTF
- | TRBJ2-1 | TRBV15 | TRBD2 | TGTGCCACCAGCAGAGATCTCCCTAGCGGGGTAGGAGGGGGGTACTCCTACAATGAGCAGTTCTTC | CATSRDLPSGVGGGYSYNEQFF
- | TRBJ1-2 | TRBV2 | TRBD1 | TGTGCCAGCAGCGGGACAGGGGCTTACAACGGCTACACCTTC | CASSGTGAYNGYTF
- | TRBJ2-3 | TRBV10-3 | TRBD2 | TGTGCCATCAGAACTAGCGGGAGCACAGATACGCAGTATTTT | CAIRTSGSTDTQYF
few | TRBJ2-7 | TRBV5-4 | TRBD1 | TGTGCCAGCAGCTTGGACGCGGGACAGGCCTACTACGAGCAGTACTTC | CASSLDAGQAYYEQYF
- | TRBJ2-3 | TRBV27 | - | TGTGCCAGCACCCCTAGCGCCCCTCCTGATACGCAGTATTTT | CASTPSAPPDTQYF
- | TRBJ2-7 | TRBV28 | TRBD2 | TGTGCCAGCAGCCGTACTAGCGGGAACTCCTACGAGCAGTACTTC | CASSRTSGNSYEQYF
- | TRBJ2-7 | TRBV28 | TRBD2 | TGTGCCAGCAGTCCCGGGACTAGCGGGTTAACCTACGAGCAGTACTTC | CASSPGTSGLTYEQYF
- | TRBJ2-2 | TRBV7-8 | TRBD2 | TGTGCCAGCAGCCAGGGACTAGCGGTCGGGGAGCTGTTTTTT | CASSQGLAVGELFF
- | TRBJ2-5 | TRBV14 | - | TGTGCCAGCAGCCTCAACCGAGGGGGAAGCGGGACAGAGACCCAGTACTTC | CASSLNRGGSGTETQYF
- | TRBJ2-4 | TRBV29-1 | TRBD1 | TGCAGCGTTGACGCCGGGACAGGGACTAACATTCAGTACTTC | CSVDAGTGTNIQYF
- | TRBJ2-6 | TRBV5-1 | - | TGCGCCAGCAGCCCATCGACGGGCTCTGGGGCCAACGTCCTGACTTTC | CASSPSTGSGANVLTF
- | TRBJ1-4 | TRBV9 | - | TGTGCCAGCAGCCCCGAAGACGGGTATCGGATCTTAATCGAAAAACTGTTTTTT | CASSPEDGYRILIEKLFF
- | TRBJ2-7 | TRBV18 | - | TGTGCCAGCTCACCATCGGGGAACGAGCAGTACTTC | CASSPSGNEQYF
few | TRBJ2-1 | TRBV19 | - | TGTGCCAGTAGTATAGATGAGGAGGTCAATGAGCAGTTCTTC | CASSIDEEVNEQFF
- | TRBJ1-1 | TRBV7-9 | - | TGTGCCAGCAGCTTAGATAGCCCGGGAGCTTTCTTT | CASSLDSPGAFF
- | TRBJ2-3 | TRBV19 | TRBD1 | TGTGCCAGTAGTATAGATAAAACAGGGGCGAGGACAGATACGCAGTATTTT | CASSIDKTGARTDTQYF
- | TRBJ1-1 | TRBV7-2 | TRBD1 | TGTGCCAGCAGGGCCGACAGGGTCACTGAAGCTTTCTTT | CASRADRVTEAFF
- | TRBJ1-1 | TRBV6-6 | - | TGTGCCAGCAGTTACCCGCTCGGGGGCAGTTTCGCTGAAGCTTTCTTT | CASSYPLGGSFAEAFF
- | TRBJ2-5 | TRBV5-1 | TRBD2 | TGCGCCAGCGGCCCTAGCGGGAGGACCCAAGAGACCCAGTACTTC | CASGPSGRTQETQYF
few | TRBJ2-1 | TRBV6-1 | TRBD2 | TGTGCCAGCAGTGAAGGGCTCCTAGCGGGAGTCAATGAGCAGTTCTTC | CASSEGLLAGVNEQFF
- | TRBJ2-2 | TRBV28 | TRBD2 | TGTGCCTACGGGGCAGCGGGAGCGAACACCGGGGAGCTGTTTTTT | CAYGAAGANTGELFF
- | TRBJ2-1 | TRBV5-4 | TRBD2 | TGTGCCAGCAGCTTGGATAGCGGGAGAGGGTTCAATGAGCAGTTCTTC | CASSLDSGRGFNEQFF
- | TRBJ1-5 | TRBV5-6 | TRBD1 | TGTGCCAGCAGCTTCGGGACAGAAAATCAGCCCCAGCATTTT | CASSFGTENQPQHF
- | TRBJ2-7 | TRBV6-1 | TRBD2 | TGTGCCAGCACCCCCGTACTAGCGGGAGAGGGCGAGCAGTACTTC | CASTPVLAGEGEQYF
- | TRBJ1-1 | TRBV4-1 | - | TGCGCCAGCAGGTCGGCCGGGACAACTAACACTGAAGCTTTCTTT | CASRSAGTTNTEAFF
- | TRBJ2-6 | TRBV10-3 | - | TGTGCCATCAGAGGGACCTCCGTATCTTCTGGGGCCAACGTCCTGACTTTC | CAIRGTSVSSGANVLTF
- | TRBJ2-1 | TRBV6-6 | TRBD2 | TGTGCCAGCAGTTACTCCGTGAGGCTAGCGGGAAGTGAGCAGTTCTTC | CASSYSVRLAGSEQFF
once | TRBJ2-1 | TRBV5-1 | - | TGCGCCAGCAGCTTAGGACAAGCGGGCTCCTACAATGAGCAGTTCTTC | CASSLGQAGSYNEQFF
- | TRBJ2-1 | TRBV10-2 | TRBD2 | TGCGCCACCAGGGAGGCTAGCGGGTTATACAATGAGCAGTTCTTC | CATREASGLYNEQFF
- | TRBJ1-2 | TRBV6-1 | - | TGTGCCAGCAGTGAAGGTTCTGGGGGAGGCTACACCTTC | CASSEGSGGGYTF
once | TRBJ1-1 | TRBV30 | - | TGTGCCTGGAGGCTACAAGAGAACACTGAAGCTTTCTTT | CAWRLQENTEAFF
few | TRBJ2-2 | TRBV27 | - | TGTGCCAGCAGCCAACGAACCCCCACCGGGGAGCTGTTTTTT | CASSQRTPTGELFF
- | TRBJ2-4 | TRBV15 | - | TGTGCCACCAGCAGAGAGGGGGGACTAGCCAAAAACATTCAGTACTTC | CATSREGGLAKNIQYF
- | TRBJ2-2 | TRBV6-5 | - | TGTGCCAGCAACCCCCTTAGCTCCGGGGAGCTGTTTTTT | CASNPLSSGELFF
- | TRBJ2-5 | TRBV25-1 | TRBD1 | TGTGCCAGCAGTACCCGGGACAGGGGGGAGACCCAGTACTTC | CASSTRDRGETQYF
- | TRBJ2-5 | TRBV5-4 | - | TGTGCCAGCAGCTTGGTAGGGACTCCGGAGACCCAGTACTTC | CASSLVGTPETQYF
- | TRBJ2-1 | TRBV5-1 | - | TGCGCCAGCAGCCCTTTAAGCAGCGGCAATGAGCAGTTCTTC | CASSPLSSGNEQFF
few | TRBJ2-7 | TRBV6-1 | - | TGTGCCAGCAGCTTGCAGGTTCTCACCTACGAGCAGTACTTC | CASSLQVLTYEQYF
- | TRBJ1-5 | TRBV27 | - | TGTGCCAGCAGTTTAGACTCGGCGCGGGGGCGATACAATCAGCCCCAGCATTTT | CASSLDSARGRYNQPQHF
- | TRBJ2-2 | TRBV15 | - | TGTGCCACCAGCAGCCAACAGGGCCTCGGCGGGGAGCTGTTTTTT | CATSSQQGLGGELFF
few | TRBJ2-4 | TRBV30 | - | TGTGCCTGGAGTCCAGTAGACAGGATATCCAAAAACATTCAGTACTTC | CAWSPVDRISKNIQYF
- | TRBJ1-2 | TRBV4-1 | - | TGCGCCAGCAGCCAAGGCACGGCTAACTATGGCTACACCTTC | CASSQGTANYGYTF
- | TRBJ1-2 | TRBV27 | - | TGTGCCAGCACCTCAGCCGGGGGCGGCTACACCTTC | CASTSAGGGYTF
- | TRBJ2-2 | TRBV10-3 | - | TGTGCCATCAGTGAGTCGACCTACACCGGGGAGCTGTTTTTT | CAISESTYTGELFF
- | TRBJ1-5 | TRBV6-1 | TRBD1 | TGTGCCAGCAGTGTGACGGGACAGTTGGGCAATCAGCCCCAGCATTTT | CASSVTGQLGNQPQHF